The 20 T cell receptor beta chains presented below share a single source sample, sequenced in a study of T cell responses to AZD1222 COVID-19 vaccine. Some clones are missing from TCRdb's copy, which holds only in-frame ones; the method was immunoSEQ multiplex PCR. In the table there are approximately 73,000 clones, 65% to 85% of which are singletons. The material was peripheral blood, obtained on day 0 of AZD1222 vaccination. These receptors were obtained from an adult in good health.

The chain employs TRBV4-3 and TRBJ2-5; 9 nucleotides match TRBD2. The V gene's germline CDR1 is LGHNA and CDR2 YSLEER. With V trimmed by 0 bases and J by 5 bases, 7 bases remained unmatched. There are 16 residues in the CDR3. CDR3 sequence: CASSQDRTSVGETQYF. CDR3 bases: TGCGCCAGCAGCCAAGACCGGACTAGCGTCGGGGAGACCCAGTACTTC.

The chain has TRBV6-5 and TRBJ1-4; D ambiguous. The V gene's germline CDR1 is MNHEY and CDR2 SVGAGI. The CDR3 totals 13 residues. V was clipped by 6 bases and J by 3 bases, with 8 bases between them. CDR3 residues: CASSGAANEKLFF. The CDR3 DNA reads TGTGCCAGCAGCGGTGCAGCTAATGAAAAACTGTTTTTT.

V and J are TRBV9 and TRBJ2-1; TRBD1 might be the D (5 bases). V shed 3 bases and J shed 7 bases, with 17 bases lying between them. The germline V gene has CDR1 SGDLS and CDR2 YYNGEE. The CDR3 contains 15 residues. This CDR3 reads CASSAGGGAWNEQFF. CDR3 nucleotide sequence: TGTGCCAGCAGCGCGGGTGGTGGGGCGTGGAATGAGCAGTTCTTC.

V is TRBV15 and J is TRBJ2-5, with 10 bases that match TRBD2. Germline V gene sequence: CDR1 LNHNV, CDR2 YYDKDF (reference sequence). The trim removed 4 bases at V and 7 bases at J, leaving 12 bases unmatched. This CDR3 region has 16 residues. CDR3 sequence: CATSTGGKVAGGTQYF. CDR3 nucleotide sequence: TGTGCCACCAGCACCGGGGGAAAAGTAGCGGGAGGGACCCAGTACTTC.

This clone was found once. The chain has TRBV5-1 and TRBJ1-2; possibly TRBD1 for D (5 bases). Germline loops: CDR1 SGHRS, CDR2 YFSETQ. The V end was cut by 1 base, the J end by 9 bases, with 13 bases between. CDR3 size: 13 residues. Written as DNA, the CDR3 is TGCGCCAGCAGCTTGACAGGAGAGGAGAGCTACACCTTC. The encoded protein is CASSLTGEESYTF.

The V and J genes are TRBV29-1 and TRBJ2-3; tentatively, D is TRBD2 (5 bases). This CDR3 has 13 amino acids. Germline V CDR1 and CDR2: SQVTM, ANQGSEA. V was shortened by 2 bases and J by 5 bases, with 11 bases between the two germline ends. This chain's CDR3 is CSVELDLIDTQYF. The CDR3 DNA reads as TGCAGCGTTGAATTGGACTTGATAGATACGCAGTATTTT.

This clone came up a few times. V usage is TRBV5-1 and J usage is TRBJ2-1; D may match TRBD1 or TRBD2 (5 bases each). V was pared by 1 base and J by 4 bases, with 12 bases between. Germline CDR1 SGHRS, CDR2 YFSETQ. This CDR3 is 15 amino acids long. The CDR3 DNA sequence: TGCGCCAGCAGCTTGCAGGGAAGAGGGTACAATGAGCAGTTCTTC. Protein sequence: CASSLQGRGYNEQFF.

The chain employs TRBV5-1 and TRBJ2-2; D call uncertain. The CDR3 covers 13 residues. V was shortened by 0 bases and J by 7 bases, with 7 bases between the two germline ends. CDR1 SGHRS and CDR2 YFSETQ come from the germline V gene. Written as DNA, the CDR3 is TGCGCCAGCAGCTTGGAAGGGTACGGGGAGCTGTTTTTT. Its translation is CASSLEGYGELFF.

This clone was seen only once. The gene calls are TRBV7-9 and TRBJ2-6; TRBD1 agrees at 10 bases. The CDR3 loop spans 16 amino acids. V trimming: 5 bases; J trimming: 4 bases; junction bases outside the gene matches: 5. Germline lookup yields CDR1 SEHNR and CDR2 FQNEAQ (reference sequence). CDR3 in amino acids: CASSQTGGIGANVLTF. The CDR3 DNA reads as TGTGCCAGCAGCCAGACAGGGGGCATCGGGGCCAACGTCCTGACTTTC.

The chain links TRBV21-1 to TRBJ1-6. TRBV21-1 is a listed pseudogene. The CDR3 runs 15 residues. The CDR3 DNA follows: TGTGCCAGCAGCAAAGGAGCGGCAGCTAATTCACCCCTCCACTTT. Translating gives CASSKGAAANSPLHF.

V usage is TRBV16 and J usage is TRBJ2-3; 8 nucleotides match TRBD2. In germline, CDR1 is KGHSY, CDR2 FQNENV. The CDR3 spans 16 residues. Germline trimming cut 5 bases from V and 0 bases from J; bases unmatched to any gene: 7. CDR3 protein: CASSTTSGLSTDTQYF. The CDR3 DNA reads as TGTGCCAGCAGCACAACTAGCGGACTTAGCACAGATACGCAGTATTTT.

J is TRBJ2-4 and V is TRBV10-1; D might be TRBD1 (5 bases). The CDR3 runs to 14 residues. V was pared by 0 bases and J by 4 bases, with 7 bases between. In germline, CDR1 is WNHNN, CDR2 SYGVQD (reference sequence). Here the CDR3 DNA reads TGCGCCAGCAGTGAGTCGGGGCCAAAAAACATTCAGTACTTC. Translating gives CASSESGPKNIQYF.

The chain is built from TRBV5-1 and TRBJ1-5; 9 nucleotides match TRBD1. V lost 4 bases, J lost 5 bases, and 10 bases stayed unmatched. The CDR3 totals 16 residues. Germline CDR1 and CDR2: SGHRS and YFSETQ. The CDR3 DNA is TGCGCCAGCAGCATCAACCGGGACAGGGCTTATCAGCCCCAGCATTTT. This translates into CASSINRDRAYQPQHF. Variable domain in full (rest from reference TRBV5-1 and TRBJ1-5): KAGVTQTPRYLIKTRGQQVTLSCSPISGHRSVSWYQQTPGQGLQFLFEYFSETQRNKGNFPGRFSGRQFSNSRSEMNVSTLELGDSALYLCASSINRDRAYQPQHFGDGTRLSIL.

The chain employs TRBV5-4 and TRBJ2-5, with 12 bases identical to TRBD2. This CDR3 is built from 14 residues. Germline-derived CDR1 and CDR2 are SGHNT and YYREEE (reference sequence). After removal of 4 bases from V and 4 bases from J, the junction contained 2 bases not matched to a gene. This chain's CDR3 is CASSPSGGAETQYF. CDR3 coding DNA: TGTGCCAGCAGCCCTAGCGGGGGGGCAGAGACCCAGTACTTC.

The genes are TRBV5-1 and TRBJ2-7, with TRBD1 matching over 7 bases. CDR1 is SGHRS and CDR2 is YFSETQ in the germline V gene. V lost 2 bases to trimming and J lost 7 bases; unmatched junction nucleotides: 6. The CDR3 extends over 13 amino acids. Here the CDR3 reads CASSFYTGAEQYF. The CDR3 nucleotides read TGCGCCAGCAGCTTCTATACAGGGGCGGAGCAGTACTTC.

The chain employs TRBV7-9 and TRBJ2-5; weak D call: TRBD2 (6 bases). V shed 1 base and J shed 12 bases, with 15 bases lying between them. Germline loops: CDR1 SEHNR, CDR2 FQNEAQ (reference sequence). This CDR3 is built from 13 residues. This CDR3 reads CASSLGLEAVEYF. For the CDR3, the DNA is TGTGCCAGCAGCTTAGGACTAGAAGCCGTGGAGTACTTC.

For the CDR3, the DNA is TGTGCCAGCAGTTTATCTTGGCCATATGAAAAACTGTTTTTT. Its translation is CASSLSWPYEKLFF. This chain links TRBV27 with TRBJ1-4; no definite D call. In germline, CDR1 is MNHEY, CDR2 SMNVEV (reference sequence). Trimming shortened V by 0 bases and J by 6 bases, and 8 bases separated the two germline ends. There are 14 residues in the CDR3.

V is TRBV6-5 and J is TRBJ2-2; tentatively, D is TRBD1 (5 bases). Germline lookup yields CDR1 MNHEY and CDR2 SVGAGI. V shed 7 bases and J shed 3 bases, with 12 bases lying between them. The CDR3 length is 14 residues. DNA for the CDR3: TGTGCCAGCACCCCCGGCAGGGACACCGGGGAGCTGTTTTTT. Its protein product is CASTPGRDTGELFF.

The chain joins TRBV9 to TRBJ1-4; D ambiguous. Germline V gene lookup returns CDR1 SGDLS and CDR2 YYNGEE. V was pared by 3 bases and J by 8 bases, with 11 bases between. CDR3 length: 13 amino acids. For the CDR3, the DNA is TGTGCCAGCAGCGCCCGCCCGGAGGAAAAACTGTTTTTT. Amino acids: CASSARPEEKLFF. Full variable domain (outside the CDR3, taken from reference TRBV9 and TRBJ1-4): DSGVTQTPKHLITATGQRVTLRCSPRSGDLSVYWYQQSLDQGLQFLIQYYNGEERAKGNILERFSAQQFPDLHSELNLSSLELGDSALYFCASSARPEEKLFFGSGTQLSVL.

Only one count was recorded for this clone. This chain links TRBV9 with TRBJ2-3; D possibly uses TRBD1 or TRBD2 (5 bases each). Trimming cost V 0 bases and J 0 bases, with 8 bases left between them. The CDR3 length is 15 residues. Germline values: CDR1 SGDLS, CDR2 YYNGEE. The CDR3 loop is CASSVGGSSTDTQYF. CDR3 in DNA: TGTGCCAGCAGCGTAGGGGGGTCCAGCACAGATACGCAGTATTTT.